These 27 T cell receptor beta chains originate from one sample sequenced in a study of blood T cells in healthy people across ages. Alongside a J-beta primer mix, a sample-barcoded 5' primer served in a second PCR lasting about 7 to 12 cycles. TCRdb re-called the 5' RACE reads with MiXCR, one entry per CDR3 protein. The data hold 1.8 million or so distinct CDR3 sequences, with 39% observed a single time. Sequencing was carried out using blood. All receptors come from a human donor in good health.

This clonotype was detected a few times. The J gene is TRBJ2-7, the V gene TRBV15, with D possibly called TRBD1 or TRBD2 (5 bases each). Germline CDR1 reads LNHNV; CDR2 reads YYDKDF (reference sequence). There are 15 residues in the CDR3. Trimming removed 4 bases at V and 2 bases at J, with 15 bases between. CDR3 DNA sequence: TGTGCCACCAGCATAGGCGCAGGGAGTGCCTACGAGCAGTACTTC. It yields the protein CATSIGAGSAYEQYF.

The rearrangement joins TRBV7-2 to TRBJ2-1; 8 nucleotides agree with TRBD1. The CDR3 length is 19 residues. J was trimmed by 4 bases and V by 8 bases; bases with no gene match: 22. Per germline, CDR1 SGHTA and CDR2 FQGNSA. CDR3 region: CASQRGTGVVQGGYNEQFF. The CDR3 bases are TGTGCCAGCCAGAGGGGGACAGGAGTAGTACAAGGAGGGTACAATGAGCAGTTCTTC.

The chain recombines TRBV25-1 with TRBJ2-5; TRBD1 might be the D (6 bases). The DNA end favors TRBJ2-7, so the J call may be wrong. Germline V gene lookup returns CDR1 MGHDK and CDR2 SYGVNS. The CDR3 extends over 17 amino acids. The CDR3 region has the DNA TGTGCCAGCAGTGCTCCGCTCTTTCAGGGGTTCGCGCGCGAGCAGTACTTC. The encoded protein is CASSAPLFQGFAREQYF.

This clonotype has only a few counts. The chain links TRBV29-1 to TRBJ2-7, with D unresolved. The CDR3 loop spans 13 amino acids. Trimming pared 0 bases from V and 0 bases from J, leaving 6 bases between. Germline-derived CDR1 and CDR2 are SQVTM and ANQGSEA. CDR3: CSVEELSSYEQYF. In nucleotides, the CDR3 is TGCAGCGTTGAAGAATTGAGCTCCTACGAGCAGTACTTC.

Here the CDR3 DNA reads TGTGCCACGACTAGCGCTTGGGGGGATACGCAGTATTTT. It encodes CATTSAWGDTQYF. The chain couples TRBV6-5 to TRBJ2-3, with 8 bases matching TRBD2. The CDR3 length is 13 residues. V shed 10 bases, J shed 6 bases, and the junction held 9 bases outside the gene matches. CDR1 and CDR2 (germline): MNHEY, SVGAGI.

V is TRBV29-1 and J is TRBJ2-5, with D tentatively TRBD2 (5 bases). Germline V gene lookup returns CDR1 SQVTM and CDR2 ANQGSEA. V lost 4 bases and J lost 1, with 10 bases in between. The CDR3 runs 13 residues. The CDR3 DNA reads TGCAGCGTTGTGTTAGCGTTCCAAGAGACCCAGTACTTC. Its translation is CSVVLAFQETQYF.

This chain uses TRBV12-3 or TRBV12-4 with TRBJ1-5; the D gene is possibly TRBD1 (6 bases). This CDR3 is built from 16 residues. Between the trimmed V and J ends, which lost 6 bases and 4 bases, there was a span of 19 bases. Here the CDR3 DNA reads TGTGCCAGCAGGCGGGGACCGCCGAGGGGGAATCAGCCCCAGCATTTT. Protein: CASRRGPPRGNQPQHF.

As regards this clonotype: In this CDR3 the conserved last residue, phenylalanine or tryptophan, is missing, so a read error is likely. The chain joins TRBV7-2 to TRBJ2-5; 13 positions match TRBD2. This CDR3 has 17 residues. Germline V gene data show CDR1 as SGHTA and CDR2 as FQGNSA. V was pared by 4 bases and J by 1 base, with 6 bases of the junction left unmatched. CDR3 DNA sequence: TGTGCCAGCAGCTGGACTAGCGGGGGCTACCCCCAAGAGACCCAGTACGTC. This sequence encodes CASSWTSGGYPQETQYV.

The V gene is TRBV9, the J gene TRBJ1-2; maybe TRBD1 (6 bases). CDR1 SGDLS and CDR2 YYNGEE come from the germline V gene. V gave up 0 bases and J gave up 5 bases, with 14 bases separating them. There are 15 residues in the CDR3. The DNA for the CDR3 is TGTGCCAGCAGCGTAGACGGGGGCCCTTATTATGGCTACACCTTC. Protein sequence: CASSVDGGPYYGYTF. The full variable domain, with the rest looked up from reference TRBV9 and TRBJ1-2, is DSGVTQTPKHLITATGQRVTLRCSPRSGDLSVYWYQQSLDQGLQFLIQYYNGEERAKGNILERFSAQQFPDLHSELNLSSLELGDSALYFCASSVDGGPYYGYTFGSGTRLTVV.

The table lists this clonotype with a few counts. The genes are TRBV5-4 and TRBJ2-7; 8 bases line up with TRBD1. This CDR3 region has 14 residues. Germline V gene sequence: CDR1 SGHNT, CDR2 YYREEE (reference sequence). V was clipped by 2 bases and J by 2 bases; unmatched bases: 3. In DNA form, the CDR3 reads TGTGCCAGCAGCTTCGACAGGGGCACCTACGAGCAGTACTTC. It specifies CASSFDRGTYEQYF. Supplemented by reference TRBV5-4 and TRBJ2-7, the full variable domain reads ETGVTQSPTHLIKTRGQQVTLRCSSQSGHNTVSWYQQALGQGPQFIFQYYREEENGRGNFPPRFSGLQFPNYSSELNVNALELDDSALYLCASSFDRGTYEQYFGPGTRLTVT.

Turning to this clonotype: The junction departs from germline at one end; a sequencing error may be responsible. The CDR3 reads CTSSAETAGPPSTDTQYF. The CDR3 nucleotides read TGCACCAGCAGCGCCGAGACGGCGGGACCTCCTAGCACAGATACGCAGTATTTT. This chain uses TRBV5-1 with TRBJ2-3; perhaps TRBD2 as D (6 bases). The germline CDR1 and CDR2 sequences are SGHRS and YFSETQ. This CDR3 spans 18 amino acids.

Details on this clonotype: A read error may produce the germline difference seen at one junction end. V gene TRBV7-2 combines with J gene TRBJ2-5; D is undetermined. CDR3 length equals 15 residues. Germline V gene data show CDR1 as SGHTA and CDR2 as FQGNSA. The CDR3 region is CASGLAVTLRETQYF. Here the CDR3 DNA reads TGTGCCAGCGGCTTGGCTGTCACCCTCCGGGAGACCCAGTACTTC.

This clonotype was counted between two and nine times. The chain employs TRBV20-1 and TRBJ2-1, with TRBD1 identical over 8 bases. Germline CDR1 reads DFQATT; CDR2 reads SNEGSKA (reference sequence). J lost 4 bases, V lost 5 bases, and 10 bases had no gene match. The CDR3 is made up of 15 amino acids. CDR3 in amino acids: CSASGGSGLYNEQFF. In DNA form, the CDR3 reads TGCAGTGCTTCAGGGGGCTCTGGGCTATACAATGAGCAGTTCTTC.

The rearrangement joins TRBV20-1 to TRBJ2-1; tentatively, D is TRBD2 (5 bases). This CDR3 comprises 12 residues. CDR1 is DFQATT, CDR2 SNEGSKA, per germline (reference sequence). V lost 5 bases, J lost 3 bases, and 8 bases lay in between. The CDR3, as DNA: TGCAGTGCTTTCCGGGACTACAATGAGCAGTTCTTC. It is translated as CSAFRDYNEQFF.

In its sample, this clonotype was seen a few times. The CDR3 here is CASSPSRDNYGYTF. The DNA of the CDR3 is TGTGCCAGCTCCCCTAGCCGGGATAACTATGGCTACACCTTC. The rearrangement uses TRBV18 and TRBJ1-2, with D unclear. The CDR3 is made up of 14 amino acids. Trimming removed 6 bases from V and 1 base from J, with 12 bases in between. CDR1 KGHSH and CDR2 LQKENI come from the germline V gene.

This rearrangement joins TRBV4-3 to TRBJ2-2; 10 nucleotides line up with TRBD1. Trimming took 4 bases from V and 7 from J; bases not matched to a gene: 3. The germline V gene has CDR1 LGHNA and CDR2 YSLEER. The CDR3 runs to 14 residues. CDR3 loop: CASSRTGGGGELFF. CDR3 nucleotide sequence: TGCGCCAGCAGCCGGACAGGGGGGGGCGGGGAGCTGTTTTTT.

This clonotype was seen a handful of times. V and J are TRBV20-1 and TRBJ1-1, with TRBD1 matching over 9 bases. V shed 3 bases and J 2 bases; nucleotides not matched to a gene: 13. Germline CDR1 is DFQATT and CDR2 is SNEGSKA (reference sequence). The CDR3 length is 17 residues. CDR3 nucleotides: TGCAGTGCTAGTAGTCCACAGGGGGCGAGAGGAAACACTGAAGCTTTCTTT. It is translated as CSASSPQGARGNTEAFF.

The chain links TRBV7-2 to TRBJ2-7; possible D gene TRBD2, 6 bases. CDR1 and CDR2 (germline): SGHTA, FQGNSA. Deletions cut 5 bases from V and 4 bases from J, with 18 bases between. CDR3 length: 15 amino acids. CDR3 sequence (DNA): TGTGCCAGCAGCGTAAGGGTTAGCGGCTCTTACGAGCAGTACTTC. It translates to CASSVRVSGSYEQYF.

This clonotype appeared a few times. This chain joins TRBV20-1 and TRBJ2-7, with a weak D call TRBD2 (5 bases). The V end lost 5 bases, the J end lost 3 bases, and 14 bases lay between the germline ends. The CDR3 is made up of 13 amino acids. Germline assignment: CDR1 DFQATT and CDR2 SNEGSKA (reference sequence). The CDR3 coding sequence is TGCAGTGCTCTCGGTGGGAGACTCTACGAGCAGTACTTC. Protein sequence: CSALGGRLYEQYF.

This chain uses TRBV6-6 with TRBJ1-2, with 8 bases matching TRBD1. Losses at the gene ends were 5 bases for V and 6 bases for J; bases not matched to a gene: 5. Germline V gene sequence: CDR1 MNHNY, CDR2 SVGAGI (reference sequence). The CDR3 spans 13 residues. CDR3 coding DNA: TGTGCCAGCAGTACGACAGGGGAGGATGGCTACACCTTC. Translation gives CASSTTGEDGYTF.

The chain links TRBV24-1 to TRBJ2-1; the D is unclear. V was cut by 0 bases and J by 4 bases, with 9 bases left in between. Germline values: CDR1 KGHDR, CDR2 SFDVKD. The CDR3 length is 15 residues. The CDR3 spells CATSDLMSPYNEQFF. As DNA, the CDR3 is TGTGCCACCAGTGATTTGATGTCCCCGTACAATGAGCAGTTCTTC.

The CDR3 here is CASSQGRKPYEQYF. Here the CDR3 DNA reads TGTGCCAGCAGCCAAGGAAGGAAACCTTACGAGCAGTACTTC. This rearrangement joins TRBV3-1 to TRBJ2-7, with no clear D. Germline CDR1 is LGHDT and CDR2 is YNNKEL (reference sequence). V was trimmed by 1 base and J by 4 bases, leaving 11 bases between them. There are 14 residues in the CDR3.

This clonotype was detected a few times. The chain has TRBV5-1 and TRBJ2-7; 9 bases are shared with TRBD1. This CDR3 has 15 residues. V dropped 0 bases and J dropped 9; count of bases not matched to a gene: 10. Germline-derived CDR1 and CDR2 are SGHRS and YFSETQ. This CDR3 reads CASSLEGQGGMLQYF. CDR3 nucleotides: TGCGCCAGCAGCTTGGAGGGACAGGGAGGTATGTTGCAGTACTTC.

V usage is TRBV7-2 and J usage is TRBJ2-7; 7 bases agree with TRBD2. CDR3 length: 14 residues. The germline gives CDR1 SGHTA, CDR2 FQGNSA. Trimming cost V 5 bases and J 4 bases; bases outside gene matches: 8. In nucleotides, the CDR3 is TGTGCCAGCAGCGCTCTCGGGGGGTCTTACGAGCAGTACTTC. This codes for CASSALGGSYEQYF.

A few counts support this clonotype. The chain recombines TRBV15 with TRBJ1-2; a weak D match, TRBD1 (6 bases). V lost 0 bases and J lost 7, with 15 bases in between. In germline, CDR1 is LNHNV, CDR2 YYDKDF (reference sequence). The CDR3 has 15 amino acids. CDR3 coding DNA: TGTGCCACCAGCAGAGATCGAGGGACAATCTCTGGCTACACCTTC. It encodes CATSRDRGTISGYTF.

In its sample, this clonotype was seen a few times. The chain is built from TRBV29-1 and TRBJ2-3; D ambiguous. Germline-derived CDR1 and CDR2 are SQVTM and ANQGSEA. The CDR3 has 12 amino acids. The ends were cut back, 7 bases at V and 0 bases at J, with 8 bases in the middle. For the CDR3, the DNA is TGCAGCGGCGCAAGAAGCACAGATACGCAGTATTTT. The encoded protein is CSGARSTDTQYF.

In this sample, this clonotype turned up a few times. The rearrangement joins TRBV10-3 to TRBJ1-1; D may be TRBD1 (6 bases). In germline, CDR1 is ENHRY, CDR2 SYGVKD. V was pared by 0 bases and J by 5 bases, with 10 bases between. The CDR3 is 14 residues long. Here the CDR3 reads CAISESVGGTEAFF. Here the CDR3 DNA reads TGTGCCATCAGTGAGTCGGTAGGGGGAACTGAAGCTTTCTTT.